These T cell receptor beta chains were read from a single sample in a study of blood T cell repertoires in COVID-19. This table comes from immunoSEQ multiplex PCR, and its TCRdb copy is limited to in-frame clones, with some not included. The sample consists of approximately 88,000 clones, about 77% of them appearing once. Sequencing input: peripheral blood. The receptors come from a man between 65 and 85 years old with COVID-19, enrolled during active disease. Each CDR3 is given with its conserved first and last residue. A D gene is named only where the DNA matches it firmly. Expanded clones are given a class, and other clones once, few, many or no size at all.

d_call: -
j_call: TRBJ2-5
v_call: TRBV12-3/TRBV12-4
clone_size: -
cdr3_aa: CASSFQGQETQYF
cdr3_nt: TGTGCCAGCAGTTTCCAGGGACAAGAGACCCAGTACTTC

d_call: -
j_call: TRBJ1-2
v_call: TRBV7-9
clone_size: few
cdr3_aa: CASSLDNGYGYTF
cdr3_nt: TGTGCCAGCAGCTTGGACAACGGCTATGGCTACACCTTC

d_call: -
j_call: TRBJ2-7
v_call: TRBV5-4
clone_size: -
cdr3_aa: CASSLREGGGREQYF
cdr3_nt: TGTGCCAGCAGTCTTCGGGAAGGAGGGGGCCGTGAGCAGTACTTC

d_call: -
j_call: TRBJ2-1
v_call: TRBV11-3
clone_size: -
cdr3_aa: CASSPRDGSNEQFF
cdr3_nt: TGTGCCAGCAGCCCCCGGGACGGGAGCAATGAGCAGTTCTTC

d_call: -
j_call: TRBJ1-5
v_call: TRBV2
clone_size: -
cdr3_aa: CASSDQGGNQPQHF
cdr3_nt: TGTGCCAGCAGTGACCAGGGCGGCAATCAGCCCCAGCATTTT

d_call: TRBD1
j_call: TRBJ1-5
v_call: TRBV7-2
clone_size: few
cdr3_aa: CASSAQHGTGYPHQPQHF
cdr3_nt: TGTGCCAGCAGCGCCCAACACGGGACAGGGTATCCCCATCAGCCCCAGCATTTT

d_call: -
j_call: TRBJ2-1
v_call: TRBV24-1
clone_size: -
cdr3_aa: CATSDVSSDYNEQFF
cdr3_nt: TGTGCCACCAGTGATGTTTCTAGCGATTACAATGAGCAGTTCTTC

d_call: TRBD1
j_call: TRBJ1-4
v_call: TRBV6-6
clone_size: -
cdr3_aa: CASSYGTGDEKLFF
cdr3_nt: TGTGCCAGCAGTTACGGTACAGGGGACGAAAAACTGTTTTTT

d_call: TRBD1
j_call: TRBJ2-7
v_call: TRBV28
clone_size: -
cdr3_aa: CASSPTGATYEQYF
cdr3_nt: TGTGCCAGCAGTCCGACAGGGGCAACCTACGAGCAGTACTTC

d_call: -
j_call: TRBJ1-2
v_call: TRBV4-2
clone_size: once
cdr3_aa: CASSQDPAAGYGYTF
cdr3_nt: TGTGCCAGCAGCCAAGATCCTGCGGCGGGGTATGGCTACACCTTC

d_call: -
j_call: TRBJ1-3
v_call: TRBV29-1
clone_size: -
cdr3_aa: CSVAGAGNTIYF
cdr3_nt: TGCAGCGTGGCAGGGGCTGGAAACACCATATATTTT

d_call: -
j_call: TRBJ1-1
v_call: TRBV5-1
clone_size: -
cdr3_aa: CASSILGAGHTEAFF
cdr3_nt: TGCGCCAGCAGCATACTAGGTGCAGGTCACACTGAAGCTTTCTTT